This passage covers 2 T cell receptor beta chains from one sample sequenced in a study of T-cell reconstitution after alpha-beta-depleted transplantation in children. Unique molecular identifiers were built into the TCRbeta library. Via MiXCR, TCRdb re-called the PCR reads, giving one row per CDR3 protein. The profile shows roughly 790,000 distinct CDR3 sequences, about 15% of them singletons. Specimen: PBMCs, mostly from graft donor cells, collected 360 days after TCRalphabeta/CD19-depleted stem cell transplant. These receptors were collected from a male patient younger than 18 who had a stem cell transplant for acute lymphoblastic leukemia, so the T cells may come from the graft donor.

This clonotype was picked up a small number of times. The chain couples TRBV20-1 to TRBJ1-2, with a weak D call TRBD1 (5 bases). Trimming removed 3 bases at V and 1 base at J, with 12 bases between. Germline V gives CDR1 DFQATT, CDR2 SNEGSKA (reference sequence). This CDR3 has 14 amino acids. The CDR3 sequence is CSASPQGVNYGYTF. The CDR3 DNA reads TGCAGTGCTAGCCCGCAGGGCGTTAACTATGGCTACACCTTC.

The chain combines TRBV7-2 with TRBJ1-1, with 8 bases lining up with TRBD1. Per germline, CDR1 SGHTA and CDR2 FQGNSA. This CDR3 is 15 amino acids long. The trim removed 7 bases at V and 0 bases at J, leaving 7 bases unmatched. This CDR3 reads CASTRQGLMNTEAFF. CDR3 bases: TGTGCCAGCACTCGACAGGGGCTCATGAACACTGAAGCTTTCTTT. The full variable domain, completed using reference TRBV7-2 and TRBJ1-1, is GAGVSQSPSNKVTEKGKDVELRCDPISGHTALYWYRQSLGQGLEFLIYFQGNSAPDKSGLPSDRFSAERTGGSVSTLTIQRTQQEDSAVYLCASTRQGLMNTEAFFGQGTRLTVV.